This entry describes one T cell receptor (beta chain). It was during active infection that Seattle patients were enrolled and then longitudinally followed. The sample is drawn from a study of blood T cell repertoires in COVID-19. The method was immunoSEQ multiplex PCR; TCRdb's version includes in-frame clones alone and lacks a portion of them. The table records some 370,000 clones, 87% of them present only once. The TCR sequence derives from a woman under 40 with COVID-19, enrolled during active disease. The sample comprised peripheral blood.

This CDR3 is CASSRLSGITDTQYF. CDR3 coding DNA: TGTGCCAGCAGCCGCCTTAGCGGGATCACAGATACGCAGTATTTT. V usage is TRBV3-1 (or the pseudogene TRBV3-2) and J usage is TRBJ2-3; 8 positions agree with TRBD2. The ends lost 4 bases at V and 2 bases at J; junction bases unmatched: 5. CDR3 length equals 15 residues. Germline loops: CDR1 LGHDT, CDR2 YNNKEL (reference sequence).